These T cell receptor beta chains were read from a single sample in a study of CD8 T cells in Susac syndrome. TCRdb redid the calling of the immunoSEQ multiplex PCR reads with MiXCR, one entry per CDR3 protein. The sample records more than 110,000 distinct CDR3 sequences, 85% to 95% being singletons. The source material was CD8+ T cells from PBMCs. The receptors derive from a human donor in good health. CDR3s include the opening cysteine and the closing phenylalanine or tryptophan. D genes are given only for firm matches. A clone size is listed for some rows: how often the clone was seen (once, few, many), or a class if it is expanded.

d_call	j_call	clone_size	cdr3_length	v_call	cdr3_nt	cdr3_aa
-	TRBJ2-1	-	13	TRBV2	TGTGCCAGCAGTGCCTCCACTTCCGAGGGTCTTGCCTTC	CASSASTSEGLAF
TRBD2	TRBJ2-1	-	15	TRBV11-2	TGTGCCAGCAGCTCCGCCGGGACTAATTACAATGAGCAGTTCTTC	CASSSAGTNYNEQFF
TRBD2	TRBJ2-1	-	15	TRBV9	TGTGCCAGCAGCGTGGGTAGCGGGAGTGGAAATGAGCAGTTCTTC	CASSVGSGSGNEQFF
-	TRBJ2-1	-	12	TRBV20-1	TGCAGTGCCGAGCCGCGGTACAATGAGCAGTTCTTC	CSAEPRYNEQFF
TRBD2	TRBJ2-1	-	16	TRBV7-9	TGTGCCAGCAGCTTAGCGGGACTAGGATCATACAATGAGCAGTTCTTC	CASSLAGLGSYNEQFF
-	TRBJ1-3	-	12	TRBV27	TGTGCCAGCGGTCTCTCTGGAAACACCATATATTTT	CASGLSGNTIYF
-	TRBJ2-7	once	13	TRBV27	TGTGCCAGCGGTGACAGGGGAGGGTGGGAGCAGTACTTC	CASGDRGGWEQYF
-	TRBJ1-4	-	15	TRBV7-6	TGTGCCAGCAGCCGGGGGACAACGGATAATGAAAAACTGTTTTTT	CASSRGTTDNEKLFF
-	TRBJ2-5	-	13	TRBV6-2/TRBV6-3	TGTGCCGCCGAGGACTTAAGCCAGGGGACCCAGTACTTC	CAAEDLSQGTQYF
-	TRBJ2-7	-	15	TRBV27	TGTGCCAGCAGTTTATCGGGCAGCAACTCCTACGAGCAGTACTTC	CASSLSGSNSYEQYF
-	TRBJ1-5	once	14	TRBV4-1	TGCGCCAGCAGCCGGGGCGATAGCAATCAGCCCCAGCATTTT	CASSRGDSNQPQHF
TRBD2	TRBJ2-5	-	16	TRBV20-1	TGCAGTGCTCACCCATATGGCGGGAGTGGGCAAGAGACCCAGTACTTC	CSAHPYGGSGQETQYF
-	TRBJ1-5	-	14	TRBV5-6	TGTGCCAGCAGCTTGAAGGGTTACAATCAGCCCCAGCATTTT	CASSLKGYNQPQHF
TRBD2	TRBJ2-1	once	15	TRBV13	TGTGCCAGCAGCCCTCGAGAGCGGGGATACAATGAGCAGTTCTTC	CASSPRERGYNEQFF
TRBD1	TRBJ2-2	-	16	TRBV24-1	TGTGCCACCAGTGATCTACAGGGGGCAGGCACCGGGGAGCTGTTTTTT	CATSDLQGAGTGELFF
-	TRBJ2-3	-	16	TRBV6-5	TGTGCCAGCAGTTACTCGCTAACTGGGGTGGAAGATACGCAGTATTTT	CASSYSLTGVEDTQYF
-	TRBJ2-7	few	12	TRBV7-8	TGTGCCAGCAGCTCCATACCCTACGAGCAGTACTTC	CASSSIPYEQYF
TRBD1	TRBJ2-7	-	14	TRBV27	TGTGCCAGCAGTTTGGGACAGGATCCCTACGAGCAGTACTTC	CASSLGQDPYEQYF
TRBD2	TRBJ2-1	-	16	TRBV27	TGTGCCAGCAGTTTATCAAGTCTAGCGGGAGTACATGAGCAGTTCTTC	CASSLSSLAGVHEQFF
-	TRBJ2-7	-	13	TRBV30	TGTGCCTGGAGTTCCGGGGTAATGGACGAGCAGTACTTC	CAWSSGVMDEQYF
-	TRBJ2-7	-	13	TRBV15	TGTGCCACCAGCGCTGTGGGTTCCTACGAGCAGTACTTC	CATSAVGSYEQYF
-	TRBJ2-1	-	14	TRBV7-9	TGTGCCAGCAGCTTAGTCATGTCTACTAATGAGCAGTTCTTC	CASSLVMSTNEQFF
-	TRBJ2-7	-	17	TRBV7-2	TGTGCCAGCAGCTTAGAGGACTTTGGGCTAGCAAGCTACGAGCAGTACTTC	CASSLEDFGLASYEQYF
TRBD1	TRBJ2-1	-	13	TRBV27	TGTGCCACACAGACAGGGGCCAGGGATGAGCAGTTCTTC	CATQTGARDEQFF
-	TRBJ2-3	-	15	TRBV7-3	TGTGCCAGCAGCCCGTTCCCCAGGGAATCAGATACGCAGTATTTT	CASSPFPRESDTQYF
-	TRBJ2-7	-	14	TRBV20-1	TGCAGTGCTAATCCCCGAGCTAGCAGCAGCGAGCAGTACTTC	CSANPRASSSEQYF
TRBD2	TRBJ2-3	-	14	TRBV30	TGTGCCTGGAGCGAGAGCGGGATAAAAGATACGCAGTATTTT	CAWSESGIKDTQYF
TRBD1	TRBJ1-2	-	15	TRBV27	TGTGCCAGCAGTAAAGCCGGGACAGGGTACTATGGCTACACCTTC	CASSKAGTGYYGYTF
-	TRBJ1-2	-	14	TRBV7-9	TGTGCCAGCAGCGTGGGAGCCCCGTGGGGTGGCTACACCTTC	CASSVGAPWGGYTF
-	TRBJ1-1	-	14	TRBV28	TGTGCCAGCAGTTTTTGGACAGAATTGGACTCGAGTGGGTTT	CASSFWTELDSSGF
TRBD1	TRBJ2-7	-	15	TRBV13	TGTGCCAGCAGCCATGGGACAGGGGGTGCCTACGAGCAGTACTTC	CASSHGTGGAYEQYF
-	TRBJ2-7	-	14	TRBV15	TGTGCCACCAGCAGAGAGACAGGGAGGGACGAGCAGTACTTC	CATSRETGRDEQYF
TRBD1	TRBJ2-7	few	12	TRBV27	TGTGCCAGCAAGGACAGGGCCTACGAGCAGTACTTC	CASKDRAYEQYF
-	TRBJ2-7	-	13	TRBV7-8	TGTGCCAGCAGCAGCGGTAGTATCTACGAGCAGTACTTC	CASSSGSIYEQYF
TRBD1	TRBJ1-5	once	13	TRBV28	TGTGCCAGCCGCACAGGGGGCGGTCAGCCCCAGCATTTT	CASRTGGGQPQHF
TRBD2	TRBJ2-7	once	13	TRBV20-1	TGCAGTGCTCCCCAGGCGGGAGGGTACGAGCAGTACTTC	CSAPQAGGYEQYF
TRBD1	TRBJ2-5	-	17	TRBV27	TGTGCCAGCAGTTTATCCGCAGACAGGGGCCAAAGAGAGACCCAGTACTTC	CASSLSADRGQRETQYF
-	TRBJ1-1	-	15	TRBV20-1	TGCAGTGCTAGAGAATTCGAGGGTTGGAACACTGAAGCTTTCTTT	CSAREFEGWNTEAFF
TRBD1	TRBJ1-2	-	14	TRBV13	TGTGCCAGCAGCCGGACAGGGATTACCTATGGCTACACCTTC	CASSRTGITYGYTF
-	TRBJ1-5	-	16	TRBV20-1	TGCAGTGCTAGAGATCCGGGGTGGGGTGGCAATCAGCCCCAGCATTTT	CSARDPGWGGNQPQHF
-	TRBJ2-5	-	13	TRBV30	TGTGCCTGGACTACAGGGTACCAAGAGACCCAGTACTTC	CAWTTGYQETQYF
-	TRBJ2-7	-	14	TRBV11-1	TGTGCCAGCAGCTTAGTAGGTCAGAGCAGCGAGCAGTACTTC	CASSLVGQSSEQYF
TRBD2	TRBJ2-3	-	14	TRBV7-9	TGTGCCAGCAGCTTATTACTAGCGGCAGATACGCAGTATTTT	CASSLLLAADTQYF
TRBD2	TRBJ2-1	-	18	TRBV11-2	TGTGCCAGCAGCTTAGTAGGGACTAGCGGGAGGCCCTACAATGAGCAGTTCTTC	CASSLVGTSGRPYNEQFF
-	TRBJ2-1	-	14	TRBV29-1	TGCAGCGTCGAGGGGGGACAGTTCTACAATGAGCAGTTCTTC	CSVEGGQFYNEQFF
-	TRBJ2-7	-	15	TRBV27	TGTGCCAGCAGTTTTTTAGAAGCGCAGGTCCACGAGCAGTACTTC	CASSFLEAQVHEQYF
-	TRBJ2-5	-	14	TRBV14	TGTGCCAGCAGCCACCGCAACAACCAAGAGACCCAGTACTTC	CASSHRNNQETQYF
-	TRBJ1-5	once	14	TRBV28	TGTGCCAGCAGTTGGGCTGGGAGCAATCAGCCCCAGCATTTT	CASSWAGSNQPQHF
-	TRBJ2-3	once	16	TRBV6-1	TGTGCCAGCACCTACACTAGCACCAGGCTCACAGATACGCAGTATTTT	CASTYTSTRLTDTQYF
-	TRBJ2-4	-	13	TRBV21-1	TGTGCCAGCAGCAGTGTAGCCAAAAACATTCAGTACTTC	CASSSVAKNIQYF
-	TRBJ2-7	-	13	TRBV20-1	TGCAGTGCTAGAAAAATGGTGCAGTACGAGCAGTACTTC	CSARKMVQYEQYF
-	TRBJ1-1	-	15	TRBV9	TGTGCCAGCAGCGCGTTTCAGACAGCGAACACTGAAGCTTTCTTT	CASSAFQTANTEAFF
-	TRBJ2-1	-	19	TRBV27	TGTGCCAGCCCGCCTGCCCGCTTCACAGGAGTAAGCTCCTACAATGAGCAGTTCTTC	CASPPARFTGVSSYNEQFF
TRBD2	TRBJ2-7	once	15	TRBV28	TGTGCCAGCAGTTTTTTACTAGCGGGAGTGGGCGAGCAGTACTTC	CASSFLLAGVGEQYF
-	TRBJ1-5	-	14	TRBV14	TGTGCCAGCAGCCACATCGGGGTCAATCAGCCCCAGCATTTT	CASSHIGVNQPQHF
-	TRBJ2-1	-	12	TRBV29-1	TGCAGCGTTCCTCCTCAGGGCGCTGAGCAGTTCTTC	CSVPPQGAEQFF
-	TRBJ2-5	-	16	TRBV18	TGTGCCAGCTCACCCCTGGGACGGACGACACAAGAGACCCAGTACTTC	CASSPLGRTTQETQYF
-	TRBJ2-7	-	14	TRBV7-9	TGTGCCAGCAGCGTCGGTAGACAGTCCTACGAGCAGTACTTC	CASSVGRQSYEQYF
-	TRBJ2-1	-	15	TRBV20-1	TGCAGTGCTAGAATGTCCCAGAGCTCCTACAATGAGCAGTTCTTC	CSARMSQSSYNEQFF
-	TRBJ2-3	-	13	TRBV27	TGTGCCAGCAGTTTACTGGGGGTGGATACGCAGTATTTT	CASSLLGVDTQYF